The next 14 T cell receptor beta chains were all read from a single sample in a study of cytomegalovirus exposure and HLA in healthy donors (dated by TCRdb to the late 2010s). Libraries were constructed by the immunoSEQ multiplex PCR assay. TCRdb obtained this table from immuneACCESS and retained in-frame rearrangements with V and J assigned. These tables miss some clones; where compared with another copy, unresolved V genes account for less than half of the shortfall, and the remainder is unexplained. The sample table lists approximately 53,000 clones, roughly nine tenths of them with a count of one. Under 1.5% of the sample is taken by the ten largest. The sequencing sample was made of PBMCs. The receptor source for this set is a man between 18 and 29 years old in good health and CMV-seronegative.

J is TRBJ2-3 and V is TRBV6-1; 13 bases align to TRBD2. The CDR3 runs to 18 residues. Germline V gene lookup returns CDR1 MNHNS and CDR2 SASEGT. J lost 2 bases, V lost 2 bases, and 7 bases had no gene match. The CDR3, as DNA: TGTGCCAGCAGTGAAACTACTAGCGGGAGGGCCAACACAGATACGCAGTATTTT. Translating it yields CASSETTSGRANTDTQYF.

The genes are TRBV10-2 and TRBJ2-1; the match to TRBD2 covers 7 bases. This CDR3 region has 12 residues. With 3 bases clipped from V and 10 bases from J, the junction kept 3 bases outside the gene matches. The germline gives CDR1 WSHSY, CDR2 SAAADI. The CDR3 protein is CASSEQAGEQFF. The CDR3 nucleotides read TGCGCCAGCAGTGAACAAGCGGGAGAGCAGTTCTTC.

The chain combines TRBV7-9 with TRBJ2-1; D perhaps matches TRBD2 (6 bases). The CDR3 has 14 residues. The V gene's germline CDR1 is SEHNR and CDR2 FQNEAQ (reference sequence). The ends were cut back, 4 bases at V and 8 bases at J, with 15 bases in the middle. CDR3 sequence reads: CASSSGLGMDEQFF. CDR3 bases: TGTGCCAGCAGCTCGGGACTGGGTATGGATGAGCAGTTCTTC.

The rearrangement joins TRBV4-1 to TRBJ2-7; a weak D match, TRBD1 (6 bases). Per germline, CDR1 MGHRA and CDR2 YSYEKL. The V gene lost 1 base and the J gene lost 2 bases, with 12 bases spanning the gap. CDR3 size: 15 residues. This chain's CDR3 is CASSQAPGETYEQYF. CDR3 coding DNA: TGCGCCAGCAGCCAAGCTCCAGGGGAAACCTACGAGCAGTACTTC.

The chain carries TRBV10-1 and TRBJ2-4; 7 bases match TRBD1. V trimming: 3 bases; J trimming: 6 bases; junction bases outside the gene matches: 2. The CDR3 contains 13 residues. Germline CDR1 is WNHNN and CDR2 is SYGVQD (reference sequence). The CDR3 sequence: CASSETGVNIQYF. CDR3 in DNA: TGCGCCAGCAGTGAAACAGGGGTAAACATTCAGTACTTC.

V usage is TRBV6-6 and J usage is TRBJ2-7; TRBD1 matches at 7 bases. CDR3 length: 15 residues. CDR1 MNHNY and CDR2 SVGAGI come from the germline V gene (reference sequence). V gave up 5 bases and J gave up 4 bases; unmatched junction bases: 11. This CDR3 is CASSPIQGSFYEQYF. The CDR3 DNA reads as TGTGCCAGCAGTCCTATACAGGGGTCGTTTTACGAGCAGTACTTC.

The chain employs TRBV30 and TRBJ2-1, with a weak D call TRBD2 (6 bases). This CDR3 is built from 20 residues. Trimming pared 2 bases from V and 1 base from J, leaving 27 bases between. Germline V gene sequence: CDR1 GTSNPN, CDR2 SVGIG (reference sequence). The CDR3 reads CAWSKFPAWEARSSYNEQFF. The DNA of the CDR3 is TGTGCCTGGAGTAAATTTCCCGCGTGGGAGGCCAGAAGTTCCTACAATGAGCAGTTCTTC.

J is TRBJ2-1 and V is TRBV20-1; possible D gene TRBD1, 5 bases. Germline lookup yields CDR1 DFQATT and CDR2 SNEGSKA (reference sequence). This CDR3 spans 11 amino acids. V dropped 3 bases and J dropped 8 bases, with 8 bases sitting between them. The CDR3 region is CSARGPYEQFF. The CDR3 DNA follows: TGCAGTGCTAGGGGGCCCTATGAGCAGTTCTTC.

J is TRBJ2-7 and V is TRBV10-3; TRBD2 matches 8 bases. The CDR3 contains 16 residues. With V trimmed by 2 bases and J by 0 bases, 6 bases remained unmatched. CDR1 ENHRY and CDR2 SYGVKD come from the germline V gene. The CDR3 DNA reads TGTGCCATCAGTGAGACCAAGCGGGAGTCCTCCTACGAGCAGTACTTC. Translated, it gives CAISETKRESSYEQYF.

V and J are TRBV10-3 and TRBJ2-2; 12 bases are a match to TRBD2. The length of the CDR3 is 14 residues. CDR1 and CDR2 from the germline V gene are ENHRY and SYGVKD. With 10 bases clipped from V and 6 bases from J, the junction kept 6 bases outside the gene matches. CDR3 amino acids: CASSLAGGAGELFF. The CDR3 DNA is TGTGCCAGTTCCCTAGCGGGAGGGGCCGGGGAGCTGTTTTTT.

This clone was counted once. This chain uses TRBV7-8 with TRBJ1-5; TRBD1 might be the D (6 bases). The germline CDR1 and CDR2 sequences are SGHVS and FQNEAQ. This CDR3 is 14 amino acids long. V dropped 5 bases and J dropped 4 bases, with 12 bases sitting between them. In nucleotides, the CDR3 is TGTGCCAGCAGCCCGAAGGGGGAGAATCAGCCCCAGCATTTT. Its translation is CASSPKGENQPQHF.

J is TRBJ2-6 and V is TRBV9; a weak D match, TRBD1 (6 bases). Between the trimmed V and J ends, which lost 0 bases and 0 bases, there was a span of 19 bases. Germline-derived CDR1 and CDR2 are SGDLS and YYNGEE. The CDR3 covers 20 residues. The CDR3 loop reads CASSVAGPTGIHSGANVLTF. As DNA, the CDR3 is TGTGCCAGCAGCGTAGCGGGCCCAACAGGGATCCACTCTGGGGCCAACGTCCTGACTTTC.

This rearrangement joins TRBV21-1 to TRBJ2-1; TRBD1, the table's D call, was not compared with the DNA. TRBV21-1 is a listed pseudogene. This CDR3 is built from 16 residues. The CDR3 nucleotides are TGTGCCAGCAGCAAAGTTGGAGGGGGCGGAAGCAATGAGCAGTTCTTC. Translating it yields CASSKVGGGGSNEQFF.

The V call is TRBV5-1, the J call TRBJ1-2; 8 bases are shared with TRBD1. This CDR3 has 16 residues. Germline values: CDR1 SGHRS, CDR2 YFSETQ. V was pared by 4 bases and J by 8 bases, with 16 bases of the junction left unmatched. The CDR3, as DNA: TGCGCCAGCAGCCTAGAGTCGACAGGGGCGGTATGGGGCTACACCTTC. The encoded protein is CASSLESTGAVWGYTF.